The T cell receptor (beta chain) under discussion was sequenced for a study of T cells in Graves' hyperthyroidism and ophthalmopathy. The wider study: Prior to any treatment, at the point of initial diagnosis, peripheral blood was collected.

What was amplified from RNA transcripts were TCR beta CDR3 regions. Initially, a first-round RT-PCR of the TCR CDR3 employed the HTBI primer set. TCRdb re-called the multiplex PCR reads through MiXCR, storing one row per CDR3 protein. Found here are 490,000 or so distinct CDR3 sequences, less than 25% of them singletons; the top ten hold about 53%. The sample holds a few counts of this clonotype. For ophthalmopathy patients, the Clinical Activity Score was at least 3 and the NOSPECS grade at least 4; duration was under 3 months. Thyroid ultrasound and orbital computed tomography, with clinical symptoms and serum thyroxine and TRAb, informed diagnoses. The authors obtained PBMCs from over 8 ml of fresh peripheral blood. The V and J ends lost 6 bases and 8 bases, in that order; junction bases with no gene match: 6. The CDR3 is made up of 14 amino acids. Germline-derived CDR1 and CDR2 are ENHRY and SYGVKD.

The origin of this receptor is a woman in her sixties or seventies with Graves' ophthalmopathy. The chain is built from TRBV10-3 and TRBJ2-1; 11 bases are shared with TRBD2. The sequenced sample was blood. As DNA, the CDR3 is TGTGCCATCAGCTTAGCGGGAGGGGAGTATGAGCAGTTCTTC. This codes for CAISLAGGEYEQFF.